This T cell receptor (beta chain) was sequenced in a study of T-cell reconstitution after alpha-beta-depleted transplantation in children. Preparation of the TCRbeta library used unique molecular identifiers. Each CDR3 protein is one row after TCRdb ran MiXCR on the PCR reads. The sample comprises about 340,000 distinct CDR3 sequences, about an eighth of which are singletons, and about 3.9% rests with the top ten. This clonotype occurred a few times. This CDR3 has 15 amino acids. Germline CDR1 reads DFQATT; CDR2 reads SNEGSKA (reference sequence). Trimming at V came to 1 base and at J to 3 bases, leaving 4 bases not matched to a gene.

The starting material was PBMCs, obtained from the stem cell graft. The TCR sequence derives from a human donor who donated a stem cell graft to a child with Fanconi anemia. V usage is TRBV20-1 and J usage is TRBJ1-5; 9 bases line up with TRBD1. The chain's CDR3 is CSARGTGAVNQPQHF. CDR3 sequence (DNA): TGCAGTGCTAGAGGGACAGGGGCGGTCAATCAGCCCCAGCATTTT.